These 21 T cell receptor beta chains were all obtained from the same sample, sequenced in a study of T cells in Graves' hyperthyroidism and ophthalmopathy. Regions amplified from RNA transcripts were the TCR beta CDR3 regions. Using the HTBI primer set, a first-round RT-PCR was run on the TCR CDR3. TCRdb recomputed calls from the multiplex PCR reads with MiXCR, one row per CDR3 protein. The table includes fewer than 600,000 distinct CDR3 sequences, 14% detected once. The material sequenced was blood. The source is a woman in her late teens or twenties with Graves' hyperthyroidism.

This clonotype appeared many times. The V gene is TRBV10-3, the J gene TRBJ2-5; the match to TRBD2 covers 8 bases. This CDR3 contains 14 residues. Germline V lookup: CDR1 ENHRY, CDR2 SYGVKD. The V gene end was trimmed by 9 bases and the J gene end by 4 bases; junction bases not matched to a gene: 10. DNA for the CDR3: TGTGCCATGGGGTCCAGCGGGAGTTTAGAGACCCAGTACTTC. Amino acids: CAMGSSGSLETQYF.

This clonotype was seen ten or more times. This chain joins TRBV15 and TRBJ2-7; 7 nucleotides align to TRBD1. The V segment lost 0 bases and the J segment 3 bases; nucleotides outside the gene matches: 5. The CDR3 length is 15 residues. CDR1 and CDR2 (germline): LNHNV, YYDKDF (reference sequence). CDR3 in DNA: TGTGCCACCAGCAGAGATCGACAGGGTTTCTACGAGCAGTACTTC. Protein sequence: CATSRDRQGFYEQYF.

This clonotype showed up many times. V gene TRBV29-1 combines with J gene TRBJ2-1; D is unclear. CDR1 and CDR2 from the germline V gene are SQVTM and ANQGSEA. V was pared by 1 base and J by 8 bases, with 12 bases between. The CDR3 consists of 13 residues. CDR3 amino acids: CSVEVTPEDEQFF. The CDR3, as DNA: TGCAGCGTTGAAGTGACGCCCGAGGATGAGCAGTTCTTC.

This chain connects TRBV29-1 to TRBJ2-1, with D possibly being TRBD1 or TRBD2 (5 bases each). Between the trimmed V and J ends, which lost 6 bases and 9 bases, there was a span of 15 bases. The CDR3 covers 12 residues. Germline CDR1 and CDR2: SQVTM and ANQGSEA. The CDR3 reads CSVDAGTVEQFF. CDR3 in DNA: TGCAGCGTCGACGCCGGGACGGTTGAGCAGTTCTTC.

This clonotype has only a few counts. This chain connects TRBV11-3 to TRBJ2-3, with D tentatively TRBD2 (7 bases). Trimming removed 5 bases at V and 1 base at J, with 22 bases between. In germline, CDR1 is SGHNT, CDR2 YENEEA. This CDR3 contains 18 residues. The CDR3 nucleotides are TGTGCCAGCAGCCCACCCAAGGGGGGGGTAGCGGGCACAGATACGCAGTATTTT. It specifies CASSPPKGGVAGTDTQYF. Filled out from reference TRBV11-3 and TRBJ2-3, the complete variable domain reads EAGVVQSPRYKIIEKKQPVAFWCNPISGHNTLYWYLQNLGQGPELLIRYENEEAVDDSQLPKDRFSAERLKGVDSTLKIQPAELGDSAVYLCASSPPKGGVAGTDTQYFGPGTRLTVL.

This clonotype was detected ten times or more. This rearrangement joins TRBV27 to TRBJ2-1, with 14 positions matching TRBD2. The CDR3 sequence is 16 residues long. Germline V gene sequence: CDR1 MNHEY, CDR2 SMNVEV (reference sequence). Trimming removed 5 bases from V and 4 bases from J; junction bases left unmatched: 4. Here the CDR3 reads CASSIRLAGGYNEQFF. The CDR3 DNA sequence: TGTGCCAGCAGTATAAGACTAGCGGGGGGGTACAATGAGCAGTTCTTC.

This clonotype was detected ten times or more. The rearrangement links TRBV2 to TRBJ2-2; the match to TRBD2 covers 7 bases. Per germline, CDR1 SNHLY and CDR2 FYNNEI. The junction had 4 bases not matched to a gene; V was cut back by 8 bases and J by 7 bases. The CDR3 is 12 amino acids. DNA for the CDR3: TGTGCCAGCTGGGGGGGAGTCGGGGAGCTGTTTTTT. This gives the protein CASWGGVGELFF.

The chain links TRBV12-3 or TRBV12-4 to TRBJ2-2, with TRBD2 as a possible D gene (6 bases). CDR3 length equals 14 residues. The V gene lost 6 bases and the J gene lost 0 bases, with 8 bases spanning the gap. The CDR3 spells CASRGLSNTGELFF. CDR3 DNA: TGTGCCAGCAGGGGACTCTCGAACACCGGGGAGCTGTTTTTT.

The sample holds a few counts of this clonotype. The chain carries TRBV2 and TRBJ2-3, with 12 bases aligning to TRBD1. CDR1 is SNHLY, CDR2 FYNNEI, per germline. The CDR3 has 15 amino acids. J lost 5 bases, V lost 11 bases, and 11 bases had no gene match. The CDR3 sequence is CASGVGTGGRDTQYF. The CDR3 DNA sequence: TGTGCCTCCGGCGTAGGGACAGGGGGCCGAGATACGCAGTATTTT.

V usage is TRBV20-1 and J usage is TRBJ2-5, with D tentatively TRBD1 or TRBD2 (5 bases each). CDR1 is DFQATT and CDR2 is SNEGSKA in the germline V gene (reference sequence). Trimming removed 3 bases at V and 5 bases at J, with 28 bases between. The CDR3 sequence is 18 residues long. CDR3 residues: CSASFGTNLKIYEETQYF. The CDR3 DNA follows: TGCAGTGCTAGCTTCGGGACCAACCTGAAGATATATGAGGAGACCCAGTACTTC.

This clonotype was recorded at least ten times. This chain connects TRBV5-1 to TRBJ2-1; 8 bases agree with TRBD2. CDR3 length equals 16 residues. Per the germline V gene, CDR1 is SGHRS and CDR2 is YFSETQ. V shed 4 bases, J shed 1 base, and the junction held 7 bases outside the gene matches. The CDR3 DNA reads as TGCGCCAGCAGCGGACCACTAGCGGAGTCCTACAATGAGCAGTTCTTC. This encodes CASSGPLAESYNEQFF.

This clonotype was observed once. One end of the junction is discordant with germline, which a read error may explain. The rearrangement joins TRBV13 to TRBJ2-3, with D perhaps matching TRBD2 (6 bases). This CDR3 region has 17 residues. The V gene's germline CDR1 is PRHDT and CDR2 FYEKMQ (reference sequence). CDR3 nucleotides: TGTGCCAACAGCGTAGCATGGCGGGGAAGTAGCACAGATACGCAGTATTTT. Protein product: CANSVAWRGSSTDTQYF. Drawing the rest from reference TRBV13 and TRBJ2-3, the complete variable domain is AAGVIQSPRHLIKEKRETATLKCYPIPRHDTVYWYQQGPGQDPQFLISFYEKMQSDKGSIPDRFSAQQFSDYHSELNMSSLELGDSALYFCANSVAWRGSSTDTQYFGPGTRLTVL.

This clonotype was recorded at least ten times. The V gene is TRBV12-5, the J gene TRBJ2-5; the D is unclear. Germline lookup yields CDR1 LGHNT and CDR2 FRNRAP. This CDR3 spans 13 amino acids. V gave up 4 bases and J gave up 2 bases, with 8 bases separating them. The DNA for the CDR3 is TGTGCTAGTGGTTCTACCGGGCAAGAGACCCAGTACTTC. Translation gives CASGSTGQETQYF.

There are a few counts of this clonotype. The chain couples TRBV6-1 to TRBJ2-7; 8 nucleotides line up with TRBD1. After removal of 10 bases from V and 0 bases from J, the junction contained 2 bases not matched to a gene. Germline CDR1 and CDR2: MNHNS and SASEGT. This CDR3 comprises 12 residues. The CDR3 region has the DNA TGTGCCATCACAGGGGGCTCCTACGAGCAGTACGTC. Amino acids: CAITGGSYEQYV.

This clonotype was recorded at least ten times. The chain carries TRBV13 and TRBJ2-7; D not certain. CDR1 and CDR2 from the germline V gene are PRHDT and FYEKMQ (reference sequence). V shed 0 bases and J shed 3 bases, with 15 bases lying between them. CDR3 size: 16 residues. The CDR3 sequence: CASSLGLGDRIYEQYF. The CDR3 nucleotides are TGTGCCAGCAGCTTAGGCCTCGGAGACCGAATCTACGAGCAGTACTTC.

As regards this clonotype: Germline and junction disagree at one end, which may indicate a read error. The V gene is TRBV13, the J gene TRBJ2-5; D unclear. The CDR3 is 14 amino acids. In germline, CDR1 is PRHDT, CDR2 FYEKMQ (reference sequence). The CDR3 coding sequence is TGTGCCGGCAGCTTAGCACAGATGGGGGAGACCCAGTACTTC. Translating it yields CAGSLAQMGETQYF.

V usage is TRBV6-1 and J usage is TRBJ1-4; D possibly corresponds to TRBD1 (6 bases). V was clipped by 5 bases and J by 6 bases, with 13 bases between them. The CDR3 is made up of 14 amino acids. CDR1 is MNHNS, CDR2 SASEGT, per germline. For the CDR3, the DNA is TGTGCCAGCAGTCTACAGGGAGGTGATGAAAAACTGTTTTTT. Its translation is CASSLQGGDEKLFF.

The rearrangement joins TRBV7-3 to TRBJ2-5; 14 nucleotides match TRBD2. Germline loops: CDR1 SGHTA, CDR2 FQGTGA. This CDR3 region has 15 residues. With 5 bases clipped from V and 7 bases from J, the junction kept 6 bases outside the gene matches. The DNA of the CDR3 is TGTGCCAGCAGCCTTGGGACTAGCGGGAGCGGGACCCAGTACTTC. This codes for CASSLGTSGSGTQYF.

This clonotype was counted ten times or more. The genes are TRBV2 and TRBJ1-2; D is perhaps TRBD1 (6 bases). The CDR3 extends over 15 amino acids. CDR1 SNHLY and CDR2 FYNNEI come from the germline V gene. Between the trimmed V and J ends, which lost 7 bases and 1 base, there was a span of 16 bases. The CDR3 loop is CASTVRQAHNYGYTF. DNA for the CDR3: TGTGCCAGCACCGTCCGACAGGCCCATAACTATGGCTACACCTTC.

This clonotype has a count of ten or more. The V gene is TRBV18, the J gene TRBJ2-1, with unresolved D. The CDR3 has 16 amino acids. The germline V gene encodes CDR1 KGHSH and CDR2 LQKENI. The ends were cut back, 2 bases at V and 0 bases at J, with 11 bases in the middle. The DNA for the CDR3 is TGTGCCAGCTCACCAGTAACCAACCCCTCCTACAATGAGCAGTTCTTC. This gives the protein CASSPVTNPSYNEQFF.

This clonotype was recorded many times. This chain joins TRBV6-1 and TRBJ2-7; 7 positions agree with TRBD2. Looked up from germline, CDR1 is MNHNS and CDR2 is SASEGT. The CDR3 totals 14 residues. The V segment lost 3 bases and the J segment 5 bases; nucleotides outside the gene matches: 7. The CDR3 DNA follows: TGTGCCAGCAGTGATATTGCGGGAGTTGACGAGCAGTACGTC. Protein product: CASSDIAGVDEQYV.